The rows below give T cell receptor beta chains drawn from one sample of a study of control samples from healthy donors and cancer patients. Some clones are missing from TCRdb's copy, which holds only in-frame ones; the method was immunoSEQ multiplex PCR. This table holds roughly 59,000 clones, around 90% found once. The sequencing input was PBMCs. Receptors originate from a middle-aged man with colorectal cancer. CDR3s include the opening cysteine and the closing phenylalanine or tryptophan. The D gene is left open where the match is weak. Rows may omit the clone size; those that give it use once, few, many or a size class.

NA,TRBJ1-2,NA,TRBV21-1,TGTGCCAGCAGCAAAGCAGGGTTCCCCCTTAACTATGGCTACACCTTC,CASSKAGFPLNYGYTF
NA,TRBJ1-2,NA,TRBV16,TGTGCCAGCAGCCAATCGGGTGGGGCGTGGCCGAATGGCTACACCTTC,CASSQSGGAWPNGYTF
NA,TRBJ2-7,TRBD2,TRBV6-5,TGTGCCAGCAGTTACGATAGCGGGGGACTCGAGCAGTACTTC,CASSYDSGGLEQYF
NA,TRBJ2-5,NA,TRBV2,TGTGCCAGCAACGGAGCGATTTCAGAGACCCAGTACTTC,CASNGAISETQYF
few,TRBJ2-2,NA,TRBV19,TGTGCCAGTAGTATCCTGCAGGCCGGGGAGCTGTTTTTT,CASSILQAGELFF
NA,TRBJ1-2,NA,TRBV3-1/TRBV3-2,TGTGCCAGCAGCCAAAATAGGATCCCATCGCACTATGGCTACACCTTC,CASSQNRIPSHYGYTF
NA,TRBJ1-4,NA,TRBV3-1/TRBV3-2,TGTGCCAGCAGCCAAGCCTCGGAGGAGGAAAAACTGTTTTTT,CASSQASEEEKLFF
NA,TRBJ2-3,TRBD2,TRBV5-1,TGCGCCAGCAGCCGAATCGGGGGGGCCACAGATACGCAGTATTTT,CASSRIGGATDTQYF
few,TRBJ1-2,TRBD1,TRBV27,TGTGCCAGCAGTCCGATGCCAGGGGGGATAAGTGGCTACACCTTC,CASSPMPGGISGYTF
NA,TRBJ2-7,NA,TRBV18,TGTGCCAGCTCACCATGGGGGGGGGCTTCAAGCGAGCAGTACTTC,CASSPWGGASSEQYF
once,TRBJ1-5,NA,TRBV24-1,TGTGCCACCAGTGGACAAGGGGTAAATCAGCCCCAGCATTTT,CATSGQGVNQPQHF
NA,TRBJ1-5,NA,TRBV21-1,TGTGCCAGCAGCAAAGGACCAGGGACGGACCAGCCCCAGCATTTT,CASSKGPGTDQPQHF
once,TRBJ1-2,NA,TRBV9,TGTGCCAGCAGCGCCTCGTCATACCCTAACTATGGCTACACCTTC,CASSASSYPNYGYTF
NA,TRBJ1-1,TRBD1,TRBV18,TGTGCCAGCTCACGTGACAGGGGTGGGACTGAAGCTTTCTTT,CASSRDRGGTEAFF
NA,TRBJ2-1,TRBD1,TRBV18,TGTGCCAGCTCACCAAATCCAGGGGGCTCCTACAATGAGCAGTTCTTC,CASSPNPGGSYNEQFF
once,TRBJ1-1,NA,TRBV11-3,TGTGCCAGCAGCGCCCATAGGACGGTGAACACTGAAGCTTTCTTT,CASSAHRTVNTEAFF
once,TRBJ1-6,TRBD1,TRBV4-2,TGTGCCAGCAGCACGGGGACAGGTGATAATTCACCCCTCCACTTT,CASSTGTGDNSPLHF
NA,TRBJ1-5,NA,TRBV27,TGTGCCAGCAGTTTGGGGATAGGGCAGCCCCAGCATTTT,CASSLGIGQPQHF
NA,TRBJ2-7,TRBD1,TRBV7-3,TGTGCCAGCAGCATATCGACTGGACAGGGGGCCTACGAGCAGTACTTC,CASSISTGQGAYEQYF
large,TRBJ1-1,TRBD1,TRBV7-8,TGTGCCAGCAGCTTAGCTGGGGACAGGGAAGCTTTCTTT,CASSLAGDREAFF
NA,TRBJ2-7,NA,TRBV19,TGTGCCAGTAGCCCACAGCGCTCCTACGAGCAGTACTTC,CASSPQRSYEQYF
NA,TRBJ1-1,NA,TRBV19,TGTGCCAGTAGTATAGGGGGGGTCGAAGCTTTCTTT,CASSIGGVEAFF
NA,TRBJ2-1,TRBD1,TRBV9,TGTGCCAGCAGCGACGCGCACGGGACAGGGGTGAATGAGCAGTTCTTC,CASSDAHGTGVNEQFF
NA,TRBJ2-1,TRBD2,TRBV11-3,TGTGCCAGCAGCGCCAGACTAGCGGACAGCTCCTACAATGAGCAGTTCTTC,CASSARLADSSYNEQFF
NA,TRBJ2-3,TRBD1,TRBV5-1,TGCGCCAGCAGCTTGGCCGGGGACAGGGGGACAGATACGCAGTATTTT,CASSLAGDRGTDTQYF
NA,TRBJ2-2,NA,TRBV11-2,TGTGCCAGCTTCGAGAACACCGGGGAGCTGTTTTTT,CASFENTGELFF
once,TRBJ2-1,TRBD2,TRBV6-5,TGTGCCAGCAACCTTGGTAGCGGGGCTTACAATGAGCAGTTCTTC,CASNLGSGAYNEQFF
NA,TRBJ1-2,TRBD1,TRBV19,TGTGCCAGTAGTCTCGGACAGGTCGGCTACACCTTC,CASSLGQVGYTF
NA,TRBJ2-1,TRBD2,TRBV19,TGTGCCAGTAGCAAGTGGACTAGCGGGCTTTCCTACAATGAGCAGTTCTTC,CASSKWTSGLSYNEQFF
once,TRBJ2-3,NA,TRBV7-3,TGTGCCAGCAGCTTAGCTGGACTGACCAACCGGTATTTT,CASSLAGLTNRYF
NA,TRBJ1-1,TRBD1,TRBV15,TGTGCCACCAGCAGAGAGGACAGGGGAAGTTATGGAGCTTTCTTT,CATSREDRGSYGAFF